The T cell receptor (beta chain) described here comes from a study of T cell changes during pregnancy in multiple sclerosis. Profiling relied on immunoSEQ multiplex PCR, and the TCRdb table lists in-frame clones only, not all of them. The sample has about 55,000 clones, about 92% seen once; the top ten hold 3% to 4%. The CDR3 totals 17 residues. Germline-derived CDR1 and CDR2 are SEHNR and FQNEAQ (reference sequence). Trimming took off 4 bases at V and 4 bases at J, with 20 bases between the two ends. This sequence joins TRBV7-9 and TRBJ2-1; D might be TRBD1 (6 bases). This clonotype was obtained from a female donor with multiple sclerosis, enrolled in a pregnancy study. The material sequenced was CD8+ T cells from peripheral blood mononuclear cells, taken in the second trimester of pregnancy. As DNA, the CDR3 is TGTGCCAGCAGCTCGGCGGATACAGGGCCGCCTTACAATGAGCAGTTCTTC. It encodes CASSSADTGPPYNEQFF.